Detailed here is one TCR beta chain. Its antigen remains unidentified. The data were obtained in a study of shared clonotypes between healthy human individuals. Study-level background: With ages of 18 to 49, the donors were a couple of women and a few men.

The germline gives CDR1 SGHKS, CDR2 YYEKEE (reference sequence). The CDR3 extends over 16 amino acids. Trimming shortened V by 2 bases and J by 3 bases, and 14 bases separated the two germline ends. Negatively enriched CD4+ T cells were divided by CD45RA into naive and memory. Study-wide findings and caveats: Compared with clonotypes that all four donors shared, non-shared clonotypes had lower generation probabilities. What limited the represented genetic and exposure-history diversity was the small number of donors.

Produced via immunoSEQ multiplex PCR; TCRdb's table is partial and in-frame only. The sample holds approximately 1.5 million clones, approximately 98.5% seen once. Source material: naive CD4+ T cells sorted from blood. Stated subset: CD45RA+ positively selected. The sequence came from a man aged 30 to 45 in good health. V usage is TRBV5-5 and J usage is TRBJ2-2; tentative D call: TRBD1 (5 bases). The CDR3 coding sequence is TGTGCCAGCAGCTTATATCAGGGATCCGACACCGGGGAGCTGTTTTTT. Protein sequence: CASSLYQGSDTGELFF.